Detailed here is one T cell receptor beta chain. The antigen remains undetermined. These data originate in a study of cytomegalovirus exposure and HLA in healthy donors. General study points: Further analysis, carried out later, found HLA-associated TCR beta chains more clonally expanded than equally common other chains. The authors confirmed in vitro that a few CMV-associated chains were specific for CMV antigens. Beyond CMV serostatus, there was no information to go on about immune exposure. The study put 150 to 200 TCR beta chains on its list as cytomegalovirus-associated.

The CDR3 loop spans 13 amino acids. The V gene's germline CDR1 is SGHAT and CDR2 FQNNGV. V shed 4 bases and J shed 2 bases, with 8 bases lying between them. The PCR used 60 Vbeta and 13 Jbeta primers. Some clones are missing from TCRdb's copy, which holds only in-frame ones; the method was immunoSEQ multiplex PCR. The sample shows about 150,000 clones, 75% to 85% of them seen only once. Specimen: PBMCs. The clonotype was recovered from a man in his thirties or forties in good health and CMV-seropositive. The chain uses TRBV11-2 and TRBJ1-1; D is possibly TRBD1 (6 bases). In nucleotides, the CDR3 is TGTGCCAGCAGCTCACAGGGAAACACTGAAGCTTTCTTT. Its translation is CASSSQGNTEAFF.